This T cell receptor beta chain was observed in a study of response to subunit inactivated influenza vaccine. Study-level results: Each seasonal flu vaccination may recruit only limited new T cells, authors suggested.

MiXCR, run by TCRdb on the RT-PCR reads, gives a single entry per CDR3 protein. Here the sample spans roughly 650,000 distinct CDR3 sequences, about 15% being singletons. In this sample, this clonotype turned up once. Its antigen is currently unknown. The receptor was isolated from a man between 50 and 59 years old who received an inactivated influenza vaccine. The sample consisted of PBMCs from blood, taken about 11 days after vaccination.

Here the CDR3 reads CASSLGSRGDSNQPQHF. DNA for the CDR3: TGCGCCAGCAGTCTGGGTTCTAGAGGGGATAGCAATCAGCCCCAGCATTTT. J is TRBJ1-5 and V is TRBV23-1; the D gene is possibly TRBD1 (5 bases). TRBV23-1 is flagged as an ORF with uncertain function. The CDR3 is 17 amino acids. The V end lost 4 bases, the J end lost 0 bases, and 16 bases lay between the germline ends.